Below are 21 T cell receptor beta chains sequenced from a single sample in a study of blood T cell repertoires in COVID-19. The table came from immunoSEQ multiplex PCR; TCRdb's copy has only in-frame clones and leaves some out. Of under 250,000 clones listed, about 84% are singletons. Sequencing used peripheral blood. The receptors derive from a human donor in a cohort sampled during active COVID-19.

J is TRBJ2-1 and V is TRBV28, with TRBD2 identical over 7 bases. V gave up 6 bases and J gave up 8 bases; unmatched junction bases: 10. This CDR3 is built from 14 residues. Germline V CDR1 and CDR2: MDHEN, SYDVKM. CDR3 loop: CASSPGGGPDEQFF. DNA for the CDR3: TGTGCCAGCAGCCCCGGCGGGGGACCCGATGAGCAGTTCTTC. Full variable domain (remainder filled in from reference TRBV28 and TRBJ2-1): DVKVTQSSRYLVKRTGEKVFLECVQDMDHENMFWYRQDPGLGLRLIYFSYDVKMKEKGDIPEGYSVSREKKERFSLILESASTNQTSMYLCASSPGGGPDEQFFGPGTRLTVL.

The chain links TRBV27 to TRBJ2-6; a possible D gene is TRBD2 (5 bases). Trimming cost V 3 bases and J 0 bases, with 12 bases left between them. The CDR3 totals 17 residues. Germline V CDR1 and CDR2: MNHEY, SMNVEV (reference sequence). CDR3 DNA: TGTGCCAGCAGTTTCGACGTTCGGGGCTCTGGGGCCAACGTCCTGACTTTC. Protein: CASSFDVRGSGANVLTF.

The CDR3 DNA reads TGTGCCAGCAGCCGCACCAGCGGGAGCTTCTACAATGAGCAGTTCTTC. Its translation: CASSRTSGSFYNEQFF. This chain uses TRBV7-2 with TRBJ2-1; the match to TRBD2 covers 8 bases. Germline V gives CDR1 SGHTA, CDR2 FQGNSA. Trimming took 5 bases from V and 3 from J; bases not matched to a gene: 9. This CDR3 has 16 amino acids.

This clone was seen a handful of times. The V and J genes are TRBV5-1 and TRBJ2-7, with no clear D. There are 12 residues in the CDR3. Trimming took 1 base from V and 4 from J, leaving 6 bases between them. Germline assignment: CDR1 SGHRS and CDR2 YFSETQ. CDR3 bases: TGCGCCAGCAGCTTGCTCTCTTACGAGCAGTACTTC. Its translation is CASSLLSYEQYF.

The chain recombines TRBV3-1 (or the pseudogene TRBV3-2) with TRBJ2-7; possible D gene TRBD1, 6 bases. The ends were cut back, 6 bases at V and 1 base at J, with 7 bases in the middle. CDR3 size: 12 residues. In germline, CDR1 is LGHDT, CDR2 YNNKEL (reference sequence). The CDR3 loop is CASRGGSYEQYF. In nucleotides, the CDR3 is TGTGCCAGCAGAGGGGGATCCTACGAGCAGTACTTC.

The CDR3: CAISNHRGGNTEAFF. The CDR3 DNA reads TGTGCCATCAGTAACCACAGGGGTGGGAACACTGAAGCTTTCTTT. The genes are TRBV10-3 and TRBJ1-1; 7 positions match TRBD1. Trimming took 5 bases from V and 1 from J; bases not matched to a gene: 7. This CDR3 region has 15 residues. Germline V CDR1 and CDR2: ENHRY, SYGVKD.

The J gene is TRBJ1-1, the V gene TRBV28, with D hard to call. CDR3 length: 14 residues. Germline CDR1 MDHEN, CDR2 SYDVKM. V gave up 11 bases and J gave up 4 bases, with 20 bases separating them. The CDR3 loop is CAVSGNAMGTEAFF. CDR3 nucleotide sequence: TGTGCCGTTTCAGGAAACGCAATGGGCACTGAAGCTTTCTTT.

The gene calls are TRBV28 and TRBJ1-2; TRBD1 matches 11 bases. V lost 6 bases, J lost 4 bases, and 10 bases stayed unmatched. Germline CDR1 is MDHEN and CDR2 is SYDVKM. This CDR3 contains 16 residues. CDR3 sequence reads: CASSGTGGRHFYGYTF. The DNA for the CDR3 is TGTGCCAGCAGCGGGACAGGGGGTCGACACTTCTATGGCTACACCTTC.

The V gene is TRBV28, the J gene TRBJ2-1; TRBD1 agrees at 8 bases. Germline V gene sequence: CDR1 MDHEN, CDR2 SYDVKM. V trimming: 5 bases; J trimming: 8 bases; junction bases outside the gene matches: 11. This CDR3 is 15 amino acids long. CDR3 nucleotides: TGTGCCAGCAGTCCGCGGACAGGGTTCCTCGATGAGCAGTTCTTC. Residues: CASSPRTGFLDEQFF.

The chain links TRBV5-1 to TRBJ2-4, with a weak D call TRBD1 (5 bases). Germline assignment: CDR1 SGHRS and CDR2 YFSETQ. The CDR3 extends over 15 amino acids. The ends were cut back, 0 bases at V and 6 bases at J, with 13 bases in the middle. The CDR3 region has the DNA TGCGCCAGCAGCTTGGACACCTCAGGGCCAAACATTCAGTACTTC. Translation: CASSLDTSGPNIQYF.

This clone came up a few times. This chain uses TRBV19 with TRBJ2-4, with D perhaps matching TRBD1 (6 bases). Germline V gives CDR1 LNHDA, CDR2 SQIVND (reference sequence). The CDR3 has 17 amino acids. Deletions cut 3 bases from V and 0 bases from J, with 15 bases between. The CDR3 DNA reads as TGTGCCAGTAGTATCGTGGGACATCTAATAGCCAAAAACATTCAGTACTTC. It is translated as CASSIVGHLIAKNIQYF. Together with reference TRBV19 and TRBJ2-4, the CDR3 gives the full variable domain: DGGITQSPKYLFRKEGQNVTLSCEQNLNHDAMYWYRQDPGQGLRLIYYSQIVNDFQKGDIAEGYSVSREKKESFPLTVTSAQKNPTAFYLCASSIVGHLIAKNIQYFGAGTRLSVL.

The CDR3, as DNA: TGTGCCATCCTCATACAGGGGACCTACGAGCAGTACTTC. It codes for CAILIQGTYEQYF. The rearrangement joins TRBV6-5 to TRBJ2-7; 7 nucleotides line up with TRBD1. The CDR3 sequence is 13 residues long. V trimming: 10 bases; J trimming: 2 bases; junction bases outside the gene matches: 8. Germline V gene data show CDR1 as MNHEY and CDR2 as SVGAGI.

The chain joins TRBV7-2 to TRBJ2-3, with TRBD2 matching 13 bases. This CDR3 spans 18 amino acids. V shed 0 bases and J 0 bases; nucleotides not matched to a gene: 3. In germline, CDR1 is SGHTA, CDR2 FQGNSA. The DNA of the CDR3 is TGTGCCAGCAGCTTAGCTAGGACTAGCGGGGGAAGCACAGATACGCAGTATTTT. It specifies CASSLARTSGGSTDTQYF.

The chain links TRBV5-1 to TRBJ1-4; D perhaps matches TRBD1 (5 bases). Trimming removed 2 bases from V and 2 bases from J, with 13 bases in between. Germline-derived CDR1 and CDR2 are SGHRS and YFSETQ. The CDR3 runs to 16 residues. CDR3 sequence: CASSFGSGTTNEKLFF. The CDR3 bases are TGCGCCAGCAGCTTTGGGTCGGGGACTACTAATGAAAAACTGTTTTTT.

The chain combines TRBV20-1 with TRBJ1-2; no clear D. Between the trimmed V and J ends, which lost 5 bases and 3 bases, there was a span of 4 bases. Germline V gene sequence: CDR1 DFQATT, CDR2 SNEGSKA (reference sequence). This CDR3 spans 10 amino acids. The CDR3 bases are TGCAGTGCTCCCTACTATGGCTACACCTTC. Protein: CSAPYYGYTF.

This clone was seen a single time. This rearrangement joins TRBV24-1 to TRBJ2-1, with D possibly being TRBD1 (6 bases). The CDR3 spans 16 residues. CDR1 is KGHDR and CDR2 is SFDVKD in the germline V gene. Trimming stripped 4 bases from V and 4 bases from J, with 16 bases between. The CDR3 DNA is TGTGCCACCAGTGAACGAACAGGGTCCCCTTACAATGAGCAGTTCTTC. It codes for CATSERTGSPYNEQFF.

The CDR3, as DNA: TGTGCCACCCTAGAGGGACAACCCGCGACCCAGTACTTC. Translation gives CATLEGQPATQYF. This chain connects TRBV2 to TRBJ2-5, with D tentatively TRBD1 (6 bases). V gave up 10 bases and J gave up 7 bases, with 19 bases separating them. Germline V gene lookup returns CDR1 SNHLY and CDR2 FYNNEI. There are 13 residues in the CDR3.

The chain links TRBV2 to TRBJ1-4; tentatively, D is TRBD1 (5 bases). V gave up 6 bases and J gave up 8 bases, with 13 bases separating them. The CDR3 has 13 amino acids. The germline V gene has CDR1 SNHLY and CDR2 FYNNEI. The CDR3 is CASRQALGEKLFF. Written as DNA, the CDR3 is TGTGCCAGCAGACAGGCCCTGGGGGAAAAACTGTTTTTT. Using reference TRBV2 and TRBJ1-4 for the parts outside the CDR3, the full variable domain is EPEVTQTPSHQVTQMGQEVILRCVPISNHLYFYWYRQILGQKVEFLVSFYNNEISEKSEIFDDQFSVERPDGSNFTLKIRSTKLEDSAMYFCASRQALGEKLFFGSGTQLSVL.

This clone has a single count. The chain recombines TRBV6-4 with TRBJ1-2, with TRBD1 identical over 9 bases. The V gene's germline CDR1 is MRHNA and CDR2 SNTAGT. The V and J ends lost 0 bases and 9 bases, in that order; junction bases with no gene match: 11. CDR3 length equals 16 residues. The CDR3 sequence: CASSDSGRQGDTSYTF. CDR3 sequence (DNA): TGTGCCAGCAGTGACTCAGGGAGACAGGGGGATACGAGCTACACCTTC.

The CDR3 sequence: CASSMRLAGGWNEQFF. Written as DNA, the CDR3 is TGTGCCAGTAGTATGAGGCTAGCGGGAGGATGGAATGAGCAGTTCTTC. This chain joins TRBV19 and TRBJ2-1; 11 nucleotides match TRBD2. Germline lookup yields CDR1 LNHDA and CDR2 SQIVND (reference sequence). There are 16 residues in the CDR3. The ends lost 3 bases at V and 7 bases at J; junction bases unmatched: 8.

This clone occurred once. The chain combines TRBV30 with TRBJ2-1; no definite D call. V was cut by 0 bases and J by 6 bases, with 12 bases left in between. Germline V gene lookup returns CDR1 GTSNPN and CDR2 SVGIG (reference sequence). This CDR3 spans 14 amino acids. The CDR3: CAWSVRGASNEQFF. The CDR3, as DNA: TGTGCCTGGAGTGTACGTGGAGCTTCCAATGAGCAGTTCTTC.